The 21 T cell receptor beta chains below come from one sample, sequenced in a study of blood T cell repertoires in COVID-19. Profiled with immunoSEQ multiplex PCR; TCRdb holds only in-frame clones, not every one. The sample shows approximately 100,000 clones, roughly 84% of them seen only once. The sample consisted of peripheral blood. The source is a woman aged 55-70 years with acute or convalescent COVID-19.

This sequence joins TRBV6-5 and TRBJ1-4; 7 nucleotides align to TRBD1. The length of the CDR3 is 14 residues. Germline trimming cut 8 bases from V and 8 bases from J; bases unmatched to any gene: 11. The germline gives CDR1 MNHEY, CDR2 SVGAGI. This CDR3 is CASQPQGFWEKLFF. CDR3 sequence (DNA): TGTGCCAGCCAACCACAGGGGTTTTGGGAAAAACTGTTTTTT.

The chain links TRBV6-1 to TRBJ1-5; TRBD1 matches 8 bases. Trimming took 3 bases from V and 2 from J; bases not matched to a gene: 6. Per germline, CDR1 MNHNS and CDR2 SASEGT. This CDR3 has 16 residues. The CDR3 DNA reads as TGTGCCAGCAGTGAGGGCAGGGGGCTTGGCAATCAGCCCCAGCATTTT. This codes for CASSEGRGLGNQPQHF.

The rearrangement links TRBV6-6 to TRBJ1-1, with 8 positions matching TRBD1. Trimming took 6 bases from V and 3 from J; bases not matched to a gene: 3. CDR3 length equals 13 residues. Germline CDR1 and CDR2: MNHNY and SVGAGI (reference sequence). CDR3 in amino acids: CASSRGPDTEAFF. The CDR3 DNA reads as TGTGCCAGCAGCAGGGGGCCGGACACTGAAGCTTTCTTT.

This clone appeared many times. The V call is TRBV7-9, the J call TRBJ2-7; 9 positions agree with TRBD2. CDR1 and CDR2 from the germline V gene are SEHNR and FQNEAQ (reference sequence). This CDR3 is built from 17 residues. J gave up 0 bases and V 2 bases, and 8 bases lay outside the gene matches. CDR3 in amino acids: CASSLWASGAVSYEQYF. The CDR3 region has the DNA TGTGCCAGCAGCTTATGGGCTAGCGGGGCCGTCTCCTACGAGCAGTACTTC.

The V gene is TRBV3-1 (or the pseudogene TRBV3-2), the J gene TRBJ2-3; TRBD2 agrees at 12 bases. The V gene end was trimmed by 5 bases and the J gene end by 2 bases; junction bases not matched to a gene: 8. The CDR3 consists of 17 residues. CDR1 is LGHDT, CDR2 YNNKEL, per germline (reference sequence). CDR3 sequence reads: CASSLRTSGDFTDTQYF. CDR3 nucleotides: TGTGCCAGCAGCTTACGGACTAGCGGGGATTTCACAGATACGCAGTATTTT.

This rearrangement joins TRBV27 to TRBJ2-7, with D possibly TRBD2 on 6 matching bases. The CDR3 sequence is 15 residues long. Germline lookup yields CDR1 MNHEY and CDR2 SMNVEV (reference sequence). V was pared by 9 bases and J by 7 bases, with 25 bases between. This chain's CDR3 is CARDGGACRDREQYF. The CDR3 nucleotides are TGTGCCAGGGACGGAGGGGCGTGTAGAGATAGGGAGCAGTACTTC.

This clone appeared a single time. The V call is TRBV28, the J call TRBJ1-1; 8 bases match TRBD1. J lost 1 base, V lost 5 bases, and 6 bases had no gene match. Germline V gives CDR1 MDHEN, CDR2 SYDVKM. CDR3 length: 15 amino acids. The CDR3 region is CASSTGGIRNTEAFF. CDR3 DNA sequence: TGTGCCAGCAGTACAGGGGGAATCCGGAACACTGAAGCTTTCTTT.

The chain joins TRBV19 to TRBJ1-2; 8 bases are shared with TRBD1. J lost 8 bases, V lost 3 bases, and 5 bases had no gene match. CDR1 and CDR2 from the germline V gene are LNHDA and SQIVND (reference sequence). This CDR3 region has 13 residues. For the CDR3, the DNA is TGTGCCAGTAGTATCGGACAGGGTAAAGGCTACACCTTC. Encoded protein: CASSIGQGKGYTF. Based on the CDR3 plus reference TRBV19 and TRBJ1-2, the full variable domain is DGGITQSPKYLFRKEGQNVTLSCEQNLNHDAMYWYRQDPGQGLRLIYYSQIVNDFQKGDIAEGYSVSREKKESFPLTVTSAQKNPTAFYLCASSIGQGKGYTFGSGTRLTVV.

The CDR3 DNA is TGTGCCAGCTCACCACCGAGGTTGCTAGCCAAAAACATTCAGTACTTC. This sequence encodes CASSPPRLLAKNIQYF. V and J are TRBV18 and TRBJ2-4; D gene unclear. CDR3 length: 16 amino acids. The germline V gene encodes CDR1 KGHSH and CDR2 LQKENI. The germline V and J ends were trimmed by 0 bases and 0 bases, with 9 bases remaining between them.

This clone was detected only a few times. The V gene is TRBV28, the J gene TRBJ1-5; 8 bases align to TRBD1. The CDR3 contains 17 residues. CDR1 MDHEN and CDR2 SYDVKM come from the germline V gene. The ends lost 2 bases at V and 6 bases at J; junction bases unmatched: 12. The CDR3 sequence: CASSLVAGGFGSQPQHF. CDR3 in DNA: TGTGCCAGCAGTTTAGTCGCAGGGGGCTTTGGTAGTCAGCCCCAGCATTTT.

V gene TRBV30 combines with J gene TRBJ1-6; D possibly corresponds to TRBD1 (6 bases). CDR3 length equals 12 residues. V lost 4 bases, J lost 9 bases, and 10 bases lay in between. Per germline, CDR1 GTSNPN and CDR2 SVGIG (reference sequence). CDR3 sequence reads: CAWIKQGSPLHF. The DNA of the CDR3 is TGTGCCTGGATCAAACAGGGTTCACCCCTCCACTTT.

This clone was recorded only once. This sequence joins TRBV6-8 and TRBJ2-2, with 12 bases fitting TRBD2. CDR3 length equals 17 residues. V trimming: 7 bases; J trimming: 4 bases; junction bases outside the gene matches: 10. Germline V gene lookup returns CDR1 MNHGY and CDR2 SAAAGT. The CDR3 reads CASTSRLAGGPTGELFF. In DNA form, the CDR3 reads TGTGCCAGCACCTCCCGCCTAGCGGGGGGGCCCACCGGGGAGCTGTTTTTT.

CDR3 bases: TGCGCCAGCAGCTTGGTGGCCAACCCTAGCACAGATACGCAGTATTTT. It is translated as CASSLVANPSTDTQYF. V and J are TRBV5-1 and TRBJ2-3; D remains unclear. There are 16 residues in the CDR3. From germline, CDR1 is SGHRS and CDR2 YFSETQ. The V gene lost 0 bases and the J gene lost 0 bases, with 11 bases spanning the gap.

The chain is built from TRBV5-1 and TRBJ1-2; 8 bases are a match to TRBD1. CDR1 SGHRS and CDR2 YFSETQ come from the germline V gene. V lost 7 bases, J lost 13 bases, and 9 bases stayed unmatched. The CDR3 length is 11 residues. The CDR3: CASGGQGPLTF. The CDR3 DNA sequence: TGCGCCAGCGGCGGACAGGGACCGCTCACCTTC.

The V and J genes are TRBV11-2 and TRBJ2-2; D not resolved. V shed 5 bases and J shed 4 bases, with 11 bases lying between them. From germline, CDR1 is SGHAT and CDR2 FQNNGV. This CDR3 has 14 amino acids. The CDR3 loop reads CASSETRGTGELFF. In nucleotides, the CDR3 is TGTGCCAGCAGCGAAACCAGAGGCACCGGGGAGCTGTTTTTT.

This CDR3 is CATPRTGRAGETQYF. Here the CDR3 DNA reads TGTGCCACCCCTCGGACAGGGCGCGCGGGGGAGACCCAGTACTTC. V usage is TRBV6-5 and J usage is TRBJ2-5, with 8 bases fitting TRBD1. The CDR3 length is 15 residues. Per the germline V gene, CDR1 is MNHEY and CDR2 is SVGAGI. After removal of 10 bases from V and 5 bases from J, the junction contained 15 bases not matched to a gene.

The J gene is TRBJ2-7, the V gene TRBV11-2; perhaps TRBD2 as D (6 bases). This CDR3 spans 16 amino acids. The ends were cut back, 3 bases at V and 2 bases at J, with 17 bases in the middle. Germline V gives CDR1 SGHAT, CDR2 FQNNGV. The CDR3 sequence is CASSFRPGLTTYEQYF. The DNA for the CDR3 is TGTGCCAGCAGCTTCCGACCGGGACTGACGACCTACGAGCAGTACTTC.

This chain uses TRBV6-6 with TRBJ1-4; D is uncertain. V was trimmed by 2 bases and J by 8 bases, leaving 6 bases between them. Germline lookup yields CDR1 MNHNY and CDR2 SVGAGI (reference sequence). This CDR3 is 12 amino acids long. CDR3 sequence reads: CASSYQAEKLFF. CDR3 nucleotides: TGTGCCAGCAGTTACCAGGCCGAAAAACTGTTTTTT.

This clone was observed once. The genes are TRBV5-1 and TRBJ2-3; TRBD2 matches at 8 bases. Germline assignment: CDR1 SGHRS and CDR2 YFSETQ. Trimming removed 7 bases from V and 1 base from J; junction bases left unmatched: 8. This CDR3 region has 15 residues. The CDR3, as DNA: TGCGCCAGCGGCGACGGGGGGGCCGGCACAGATACGCAGTATTTT. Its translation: CASGDGGAGTDTQYF.

The DNA of the CDR3 is TGCGCCAGCAGCTTGGAGGGCGGGACCACAGATACGCAGTATTTT. Its translation is CASSLEGGTTDTQYF. The V and J genes are TRBV5-1 and TRBJ2-3; the D gene is possibly TRBD2 (6 bases). Trimming shortened V by 0 bases and J by 2 bases, and 10 bases separated the two germline ends. The CDR3 loop spans 15 amino acids. CDR1 is SGHRS, CDR2 YFSETQ, per germline.

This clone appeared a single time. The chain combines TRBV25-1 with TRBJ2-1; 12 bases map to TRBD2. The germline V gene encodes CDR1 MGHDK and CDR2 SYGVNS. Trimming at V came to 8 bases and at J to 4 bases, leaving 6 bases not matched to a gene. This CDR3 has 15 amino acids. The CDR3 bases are TGTGCCAGCGCCTCTAGCGGGGGGGGTTACAATGAGCAGTTCTTC. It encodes CASASSGGGYNEQFF.